This TCR beta chain was sequenced in a study of cytomegalovirus exposure and HLA in healthy donors. Remarks on this clone: What it binds is not known.

Profiling relied on immunoSEQ multiplex PCR, and the TCRdb table lists in-frame clones only, not all of them. The repertoire has a few hundred thousand clones, roughly 88% of them found once; the top ten carry around 3%. General study points: While the bulk of TCR sequences proved rare, some public TCRs turned up in many donors. Researchers catalogued some 160 TCR beta chains as cytomegalovirus-associated.

V was shortened by 3 bases and J by 1 base, with 4 bases between the two germline ends. The CDR3 is 12 amino acids. The germline V gene has CDR1 MDHEN and CDR2 SYDVKM. This chain uses TRBV28 with TRBJ2-7; D is unclear. Sequencing used PBMCs. The sequence was collected from a woman aged 18-29 years in good health and CMV-seronegative. For the CDR3, the DNA is TGTGCCAGCAGTTTGAGGTCCTACGAGCAGTACTTC. This encodes CASSLRSYEQYF.